This record looks at one T cell receptor (beta chain) sequence and its context. The CDR3 consists of 16 residues. J was trimmed by 7 bases and V by 0 bases; bases with no gene match: 7. All patients were untreated before thyroid surgery. The data stem from a study of metastatic and nonmetastatic thyroid tumors. TCRdb recomputed clones from the PCR reads via MiXCR. The table records 35,000 to 45,000 clones, 28% of them present only once. This clonotype was obtained from a male donor with papillary thyroid cancer or a benign thyroid nodule (not recorded which). Some clones in this sample may be carry-over from other donors' samples. Sequencing input: blood. This chain connects TRBV12-3 or TRBV12-4 to TRBJ2-1, with 9 bases lining up with TRBD2. In DNA, the CDR3 is TGTGCCAGCAGTTTAGCGCGGGAGGGCCCTCGGAATGAGCAGTTCTTC. This encodes CASSLAREGPRNEQFF.